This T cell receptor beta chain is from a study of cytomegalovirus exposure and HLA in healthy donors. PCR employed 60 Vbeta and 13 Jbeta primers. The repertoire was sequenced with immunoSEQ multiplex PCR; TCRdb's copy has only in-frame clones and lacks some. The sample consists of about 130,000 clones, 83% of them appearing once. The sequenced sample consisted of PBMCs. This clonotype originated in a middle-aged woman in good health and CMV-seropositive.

The CDR3 DNA is TGTGCCATCAGTGAGTCTTTTGTGGGACAGGGAAGAAACACCGGGGAGCTGTTTTTT. This encodes CAISESFVGQGRNTGELFF. The V call is TRBV10-3, the J call TRBJ2-2, with 9 nucleotides matching TRBD1. Germline V gene lookup returns CDR1 ENHRY and CDR2 SYGVKD. V was pared by 0 bases and J by 2 bases, with 10 bases of the junction left unmatched. This CDR3 is built from 19 residues.